The 26 T cell receptor beta chains presented below share a single source sample, sequenced in a study of radiation and T cells in renal cell carcinoma. The data were produced by immunoSEQ multiplex PCR, yet TCRdb's version contains in-frame clones alone and is incomplete. The sample contains around 80,000 clones, roughly 87% of which appear only once. Regarding time point: blood 2 weeks post-SBRT. Treatment specified: 15 Gy SBRT to primary tumor, nephrectomy 4 weeks later. The input for sequencing was blood, taken from a patient whose treatment included radiotherapy and nephrectomy. The receptors derive from a man aged 55 to 69 with renal cell carcinoma.

The CDR3 DNA sequence: TGTGCCAGCCAATCCGTAATTCTAGCGGGGGACAATGAGCAGTTCTTC. Protein product: CASQSVILAGDNEQFF. V gene TRBV7-9 combines with J gene TRBJ2-1; 10 positions agree with TRBD2. Germline lookup yields CDR1 SEHNR and CDR2 FQNEAQ (reference sequence). V trimming: 8 bases; J trimming: 5 bases; junction bases outside the gene matches: 12. The CDR3 loop spans 16 amino acids.

This chain uses TRBV7-9 with TRBJ1-5; no firm D call. V was clipped by 0 bases and J by 10 bases, with 7 bases between them. CDR3 length equals 12 residues. CDR1 and CDR2 (germline): SEHNR, FQNEAQ (reference sequence). CDR3 in DNA: TGTGCCAGCAGCTTAGCTACGAACCCCCAGCATTTT. Its protein product is CASSLATNPQHF.

The chain employs TRBV19 and TRBJ2-4; TRBD1 matches at 12 bases. J was trimmed by 8 bases and V by 3 bases; bases with no gene match: 5. The germline V gene encodes CDR1 LNHDA and CDR2 SQIVND (reference sequence). This CDR3 is built from 15 residues. The CDR3 DNA is TGTGCCAGTAGTATTGGGACAGGGGGCGCTCACATTCAGTACTTC. Amino acids: CASSIGTGGAHIQYF.

The chain carries TRBV4-2 and TRBJ2-1; TRBD1 matches at 10 bases. Trimming at V came to 1 base and at J to 6 bases, leaving 9 bases not matched to a gene. CDR1 and CDR2 from the germline V gene are LGHNA and YNFKEQ. The CDR3 has 17 amino acids. The CDR3 loop reads CASSQGPGTGDSNEQFF. For the CDR3, the DNA is TGTGCCAGCAGCCAAGGACCCGGGACAGGGGATTCCAATGAGCAGTTCTTC.

The rearrangement links TRBV9 to TRBJ2-1, with 7 bases that match TRBD2. Germline CDR1 reads SGDLS; CDR2 reads YYNGEE. The CDR3 covers 18 residues. J was trimmed by 0 bases and V by 4 bases; bases with no gene match: 13. DNA for the CDR3: TGTGCCAGCAGCCCAGTAGGTAGCGGGTACAGCTCCTACAATGAGCAGTTCTTC. Amino acid sequence: CASSPVGSGYSSYNEQFF.

This chain's CDR3 is CASSGVDTQYF. The CDR3 nucleotides are TGTGCCAGCAGCGGTGTCGATACGCAGTATTTT. The chain employs TRBV7-9 and TRBJ2-3; D unclear. Looked up from germline, CDR1 is SEHNR and CDR2 is FQNEAQ (reference sequence). V lost 5 bases to trimming and J lost 6 bases, with 6 bases between them. The CDR3 extends over 11 amino acids.

The chain combines TRBV15 with TRBJ1-2, with D hard to call. The CDR3 loop spans 13 amino acids. Trimming pared 0 bases from V and 2 bases from J, leaving 4 bases between. The V gene's germline CDR1 is LNHNV and CDR2 YYDKDF (reference sequence). CDR3 DNA: TGTGCCACCAGCAGAGACAGGAACTATGGCTACACCTTC. The encoded protein is CATSRDRNYGYTF.

The CDR3 bases are TGTGCCAGCAGCCGCAGCACAACTAATGAAAAACTGTTTTTT. Encoded protein: CASSRSTTNEKLFF. The rearrangement links TRBV7-9 to TRBJ1-4, with D hard to call. The CDR3 is 14 residues long. The germline V gene encodes CDR1 SEHNR and CDR2 FQNEAQ (reference sequence). V lost 5 bases and J lost 0, with 7 bases in between.

This sequence joins TRBV5-6 and TRBJ2-3, with D perhaps matching TRBD2 (6 bases). Germline loops: CDR1 SGHDT, CDR2 YYEEEE. This CDR3 is 14 amino acids long. With 2 bases removed from V and 3 bases from J, the gap between germline ends came to 10 bases. The CDR3: CASSLSGLTDTQYF. The CDR3 coding sequence is TGTGCCAGCAGCTTAAGCGGGTTGACAGATACGCAGTATTTT.

This chain connects TRBV29-1 to TRBJ2-3; D not resolved. The CDR3 extends over 12 amino acids. Germline V CDR1 and CDR2: SQVTM, ANQGSEA. V was shortened by 6 bases and J by 1 base, with 8 bases between the two germline ends. The CDR3 DNA reads TGCAGCGTCGGTGCCCGCACAGATACGCAGTATTTT. This sequence encodes CSVGARTDTQYF.

V gene TRBV11-3 combines with J gene TRBJ1-5, with D uncertain. Germline CDR1 SGHNT, CDR2 YENEEA. The V end was cut by 5 bases, the J end by 3 bases, with 23 bases between. CDR3 length equals 18 residues. This CDR3 is CASSLSWGSPRINQPQHF. CDR3 DNA sequence: TGTGCCAGCAGCCTCTCTTGGGGTTCCCCAAGAATCAATCAGCCCCAGCATTTT. Using reference TRBV11-3 and TRBJ1-5 for the parts outside the CDR3, the full variable domain is EAGVVQSPRYKIIEKKQPVAFWCNPISGHNTLYWYLQNLGQGPELLIRYENEEAVDDSQLPKDRFSAERLKGVDSTLKIQPAELGDSAVYLCASSLSWGSPRINQPQHFGDGTRLSIL.

V is TRBV27 and J is TRBJ2-7, with D perhaps given as TRBD1 or TRBD2 (5 bases each). The CDR3 length is 13 residues. Germline CDR1 reads MNHEY; CDR2 reads SMNVEV (reference sequence). V was trimmed by 6 bases and J by 0 bases, leaving 9 bases between them. DNA for the CDR3: TGTGCCAGCAGCAAGGGGAGCTCCTACGAGCAGTACTTC. This codes for CASSKGSSYEQYF.

The chain links TRBV4-1 to TRBJ1-2; possible D gene TRBD1, 6 bases. CDR1 is MGHRA, CDR2 YSYEKL, per germline. V lost 1 base to trimming and J lost 3 bases, with 21 bases between them. The CDR3 sequence is 18 residues long. The DNA for the CDR3 is TGCGCCAGCAGCCAAGCCCAGGGGTTTTTAGGATCGGACTATGGCTACACCTTC. Its translation: CASSQAQGFLGSDYGYTF.

V gene TRBV5-1 combines with J gene TRBJ1-3; maybe TRBD1 (5 bases). CDR1 and CDR2 (germline): SGHRS, YFSETQ. The CDR3 sequence is 14 residues long. Between the trimmed V and J ends, which lost 4 bases and 2 bases, there was a span of 10 bases. The CDR3 sequence is CASSREGTGNTIYF. For the CDR3, the DNA is TGCGCCAGCAGCCGAGAGGGGACTGGAAACACCATATATTTT.

The J gene is TRBJ1-5, the V gene TRBV5-3; 8 bases fit TRBD1. TRBV5-3 is classed as an ORF, of uncertain function. Trimming removed 4 bases from V and 2 bases from J; junction bases left unmatched: 11. There are 17 residues in the CDR3. The CDR3 spells CARSQLDRGRGNQPQHF. The CDR3 nucleotides are TGTGCCAGAAGCCAACTCGACAGGGGACGTGGCAATCAGCCCCAGCATTTT.

This chain uses TRBV5-4 with TRBJ2-1; TRBD2 matches 8 bases. The CDR3 loop spans 17 amino acids. In germline, CDR1 is SGHNT, CDR2 YYREEE (reference sequence). The junction had 14 bases not matched to a gene; V was cut back by 4 bases and J by 5 bases. The CDR3: CASSPGGGLVINNEQFF. The CDR3, as DNA: TGTGCCAGCAGCCCCGGGGGGGGACTAGTGATAAACAATGAGCAGTTCTTC.

The chain uses TRBV7-9 and TRBJ2-7; D might be TRBD1 (6 bases). The CDR3 is 16 amino acids. V was clipped by 5 bases and J by 0 bases, with 17 bases between them. Germline-derived CDR1 and CDR2 are SEHNR and FQNEAQ (reference sequence). In DNA, the CDR3 is TGTGCCAGCAGCCCGGAGACAGGACAGAGCTCCTACGAGCAGTACTTC. Protein sequence: CASSPETGQSSYEQYF. The entire variable domain, with the rest obtained from reference TRBV7-9 and TRBJ2-7, is as follows: DTGVSQNPRHKITKRGQNVTFRCDPISEHNRLYWYRQTLGQGPEFLTYFQNEAQLEKSRLLSDRFSAERPKGSFSTLEIQRTEQGDSAMYLCASSPETGQSSYEQYFGPGTRLTVT.

The gene calls are TRBV28 and TRBJ2-1; D gene uncertain. The CDR3 consists of 12 residues. Germline loops: CDR1 MDHEN, CDR2 SYDVKM. V was clipped by 5 bases and J by 4 bases, with 6 bases between them. The chain's CDR3 is CASSDYYNEQFF. DNA for the CDR3: TGTGCCAGCAGTGATTATTACAATGAGCAGTTCTTC.

The V gene is TRBV28, the J gene TRBJ1-2; 9 nucleotides match TRBD1. The V gene end was trimmed by 6 bases and the J gene end by 4 bases; junction bases not matched to a gene: 6. Germline CDR1 is MDHEN and CDR2 is SYDVKM. This CDR3 contains 14 residues. This CDR3 reads CASSPTGGVYGYTF. The DNA of the CDR3 is TGTGCCAGCAGCCCGACAGGGGGAGTCTATGGCTACACCTTC.

This chain links TRBV7-2 with TRBJ2-7, with 8 positions matching TRBD2. CDR3 length equals 16 residues. V lost 1 base and J lost 0; bases outside the gene matches: 5. From germline, CDR1 is SGHTA and CDR2 FQGNSA. The CDR3 sequence: CASSLVRSGNSYEQYF. For the CDR3, the DNA is TGTGCCAGCAGCTTAGTCCGTAGCGGGAACTCCTACGAGCAGTACTTC.

This rearrangement joins TRBV7-9 to TRBJ2-3; 10 nucleotides agree with TRBD2. V was pared by 3 bases and J by 0 bases, with 0 bases of the junction left unmatched. This CDR3 region has 15 residues. Germline CDR1 is SEHNR and CDR2 is FQNEAQ (reference sequence). CDR3 protein: CASSLTSGSTDTQYF. CDR3 DNA sequence: TGTGCCAGCAGCTTGACTAGCGGGAGCACAGATACGCAGTATTTT.

The chain combines TRBV28 with TRBJ1-3; D gene ambiguous. The CDR3 loop spans 14 amino acids. Trimming took 8 bases from V and 4 from J, leaving 15 bases between them. Germline CDR1 reads MDHEN; CDR2 reads SYDVKM. In nucleotides, the CDR3 is TGTGCCAGCCGCGATGGGATACTCGGAAACACCATATATTTT. Residues: CASRDGILGNTIYF. The variable domain in full, completed from reference TRBV28 and TRBJ1-3, reads DVKVTQSSRYLVKRTGEKVFLECVQDMDHENMFWYRQDPGLGLRLIYFSYDVKMKEKGDIPEGYSVSREKKERFSLILESASTNQTSMYLCASRDGILGNTIYFGEGSWLTVV.

In its sample, this clone was seen once. V and J are TRBV27 and TRBJ2-7; 7 nucleotides line up with TRBD2. J was trimmed by 7 bases and V by 8 bases; bases with no gene match: 11. CDR1 is MNHEY, CDR2 SMNVEV, per germline (reference sequence). The CDR3 length is 13 residues. The CDR3 DNA reads TGTGCCAGCGGCCTGGGGGAGGGCGATGAGCAGTACTTC. Amino acid sequence: CASGLGEGDEQYF.

The chain is built from TRBV19 and TRBJ1-3, with D uncertain. This CDR3 has 16 amino acids. CDR1 and CDR2 from the germline V gene are LNHDA and SQIVND (reference sequence). V lost 7 bases to trimming and J lost 1 base, with 17 bases between them. The CDR3 reads CASIMRHRGSGNTIYF. DNA of the CDR3: TGTGCCAGTATAATGAGACACCGGGGTTCTGGAAACACCATATATTTT.

V and J are TRBV19 and TRBJ1-5, with 9 bases matching TRBD1. The CDR3 contains 13 residues. Germline V lookup: CDR1 LNHDA, CDR2 SQIVND (reference sequence). V shed 5 bases and J 7 bases; nucleotides not matched to a gene: 3. The CDR3 DNA sequence: TGTGCCAGTAGTCGGGACAGGGTCCAGCCCCAGCATTTT. Protein sequence: CASSRDRVQPQHF.

The J gene is TRBJ2-5, the V gene TRBV9; 15 nucleotides agree with TRBD2. The V gene's germline CDR1 is SGDLS and CDR2 YYNGEE. The V and J ends lost 2 bases and 2 bases, in that order; junction bases with no gene match: 7. CDR3 length equals 18 residues. As DNA, the CDR3 is TGTGCCAGCAGCGTGCGGACTAGCGGGAGGGGGCGGCAAGAGACCCAGTACTTC. Its protein is CASSVRTSGRGRQETQYF.